Following are 2 T cell receptor beta chains from one sample sequenced in a study of CXCR3-negative and CXCR3-positive naive CD8 T cells. Through 5' RACE with UMI labels, the TRB cDNA libraries were prepared. TCRdb re-called the 5' RACE reads and catalogs CDR3 proteins one per entry, DNA excluded. The sample yields tens of thousands of distinct CDR3 sequences, of which the top ten take up less than 4.5%. What was sequenced was naive CXCR3- CD8+ T cells from blood. The sample's subset: CD45RO-CCR7+CD27+CD95- naive CD8+ T cells lacking CXCR3 (TNR3-). The source of these receptors is a human donor in good health. Some clones in this sample may be carry-over from other donors' samples.

The chain combines TRBV7-2 with TRBJ1-1; TCRdb designates TRBD1, a call that cannot be tested without DNA. Germline values: CDR1 SGHTA, CDR2 FQGNSA. The CDR3 sequence is 17 residues long. The CDR3 loop is CASSLAGQGAKNTEAFF.

The chain couples TRBV11-2 to TRBJ2-2; the D gene TCRdb calls, TRBD1, cannot be checked with no DNA. This CDR3 comprises 14 residues. Germline values: CDR1 SGHAT, CDR2 FQNNGV. The CDR3 protein is CASSFRVGTGELFF.